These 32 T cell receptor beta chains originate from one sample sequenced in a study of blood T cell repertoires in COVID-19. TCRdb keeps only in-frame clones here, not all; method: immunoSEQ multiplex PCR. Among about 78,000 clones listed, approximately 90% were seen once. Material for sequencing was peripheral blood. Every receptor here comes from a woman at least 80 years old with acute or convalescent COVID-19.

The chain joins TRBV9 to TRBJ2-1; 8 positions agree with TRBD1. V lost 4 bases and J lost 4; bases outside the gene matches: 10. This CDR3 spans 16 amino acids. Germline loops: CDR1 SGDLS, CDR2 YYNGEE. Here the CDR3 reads CASSLSQGAGYNEQFF. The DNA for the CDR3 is TGTGCCAGCAGCTTAAGTCAGGGGGCTGGATACAATGAGCAGTTCTTC.

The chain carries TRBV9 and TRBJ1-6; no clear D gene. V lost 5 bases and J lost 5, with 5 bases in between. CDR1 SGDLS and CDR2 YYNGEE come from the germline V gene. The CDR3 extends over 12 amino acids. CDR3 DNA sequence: TGTGCCAGCAGGCGGGATAATTCACCCCTCCACTTT. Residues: CASRRDNSPLHF.

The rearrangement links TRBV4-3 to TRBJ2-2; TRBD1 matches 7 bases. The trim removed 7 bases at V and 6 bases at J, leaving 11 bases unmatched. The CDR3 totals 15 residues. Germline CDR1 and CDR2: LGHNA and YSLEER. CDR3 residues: CASNGQGRGSGELFF. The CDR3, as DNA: TGCGCCAGCAATGGCCAGGGCAGGGGGTCCGGGGAGCTGTTTTTT.

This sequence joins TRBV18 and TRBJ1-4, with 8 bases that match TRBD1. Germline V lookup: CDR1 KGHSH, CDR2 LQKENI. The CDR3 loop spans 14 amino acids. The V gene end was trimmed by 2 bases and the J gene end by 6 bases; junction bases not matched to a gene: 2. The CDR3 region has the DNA TGTGCCAGCTCACCAGGGACAGGCCATGAAAAACTGTTTTTT. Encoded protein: CASSPGTGHEKLFF.

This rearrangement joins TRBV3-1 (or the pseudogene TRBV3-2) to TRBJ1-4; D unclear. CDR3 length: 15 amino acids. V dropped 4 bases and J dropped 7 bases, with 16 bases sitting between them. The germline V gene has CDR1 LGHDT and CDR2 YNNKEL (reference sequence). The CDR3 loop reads CASSLRSLSIEKLFF. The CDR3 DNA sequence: TGTGCCAGCAGCCTGCGTAGCCTTTCCATTGAAAAACTGTTTTTT.

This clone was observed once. This chain's CDR3 is CAVAGTRGTDTQYF. The CDR3 region has the DNA TGTGCCGTCGCCGGGACACGCGGCACAGATACGCAGTATTTT. The chain joins TRBV15 to TRBJ2-3, with D possibly matching TRBD1 (6 bases). The CDR3 spans 14 residues. Germline-derived CDR1 and CDR2 are LNHNV and YYDKDF (reference sequence). V lost 11 bases and J 1 base, leaving 16 bases between the germline ends.

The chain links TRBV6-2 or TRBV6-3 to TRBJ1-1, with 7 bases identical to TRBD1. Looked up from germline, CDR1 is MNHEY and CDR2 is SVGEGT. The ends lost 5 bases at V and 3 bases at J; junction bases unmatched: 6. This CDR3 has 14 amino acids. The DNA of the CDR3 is TGTGCCAGCAGTGTACAGGGGTCGGACACTGAAGCTTTCTTT. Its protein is CASSVQGSDTEAFF.

CDR3 loop: CASSVEGGRESPLHF. CDR3 DNA: TGTGCCAGCAGCGTAGAGGGGGGGCGAGAATCACCCCTCCACTTT. This chain joins TRBV9 and TRBJ1-6; D might be TRBD1 (6 bases). CDR3 length equals 15 residues. V lost 0 bases, J lost 10 bases, and 14 bases lay in between. In germline, CDR1 is SGDLS, CDR2 YYNGEE. The whole variable domain, remainder taken from reference TRBV9 and TRBJ1-6, is DSGVTQTPKHLITATGQRVTLRCSPRSGDLSVYWYQQSLDQGLQFLIQYYNGEERAKGNILERFSAQQFPDLHSELNLSSLELGDSALYFCASSVEGGRESPLHFGNGTRLTVT.

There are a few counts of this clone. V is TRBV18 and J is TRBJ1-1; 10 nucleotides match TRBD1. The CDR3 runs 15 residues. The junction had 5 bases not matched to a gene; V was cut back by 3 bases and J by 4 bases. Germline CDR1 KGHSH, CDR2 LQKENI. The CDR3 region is CASSPRTGGFTEAFF. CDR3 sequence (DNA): TGTGCCAGCTCACCCCGGACAGGGGGGTTCACTGAAGCTTTCTTT.

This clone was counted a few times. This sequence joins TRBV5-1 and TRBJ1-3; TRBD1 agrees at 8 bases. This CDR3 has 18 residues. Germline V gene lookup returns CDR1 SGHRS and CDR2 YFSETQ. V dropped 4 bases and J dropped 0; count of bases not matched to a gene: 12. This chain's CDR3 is CASSLRARGQSSGNTIYF. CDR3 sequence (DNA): TGCGCCAGCAGCCTACGGGCCAGGGGGCAAAGCTCTGGAAACACCATATATTTT.

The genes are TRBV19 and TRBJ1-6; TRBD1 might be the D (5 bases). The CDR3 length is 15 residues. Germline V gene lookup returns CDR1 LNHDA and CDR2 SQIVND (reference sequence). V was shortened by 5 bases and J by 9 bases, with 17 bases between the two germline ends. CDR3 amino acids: CASSRGDRLSSPLHF. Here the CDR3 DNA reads TGTGCCAGTAGTCGGGGGGATCGGCTCAGTTCACCCCTCCACTTT.

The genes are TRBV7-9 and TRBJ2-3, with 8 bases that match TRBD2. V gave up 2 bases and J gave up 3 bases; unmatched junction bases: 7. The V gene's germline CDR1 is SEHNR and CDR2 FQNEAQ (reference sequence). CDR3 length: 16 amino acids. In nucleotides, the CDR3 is TGTGCCAGCAGCTTACCAGCGGGGGAGGTGACAGATACGCAGTATTTT. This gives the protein CASSLPAGEVTDTQYF.

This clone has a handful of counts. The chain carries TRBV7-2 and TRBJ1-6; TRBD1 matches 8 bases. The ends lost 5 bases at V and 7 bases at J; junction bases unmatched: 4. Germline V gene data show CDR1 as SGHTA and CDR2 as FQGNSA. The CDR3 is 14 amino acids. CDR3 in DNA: TGTGCCAGCAGCCATGACAGGGGAAATTCACCCCTCCACTTT. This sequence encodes CASSHDRGNSPLHF.

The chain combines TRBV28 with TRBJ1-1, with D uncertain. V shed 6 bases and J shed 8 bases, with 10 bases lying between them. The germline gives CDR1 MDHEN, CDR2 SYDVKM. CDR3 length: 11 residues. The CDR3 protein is CASSLRQEAFF. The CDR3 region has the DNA TGTGCCAGCAGCCTTAGACAAGAAGCTTTCTTT. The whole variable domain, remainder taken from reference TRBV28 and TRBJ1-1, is DVKVTQSSRYLVKRTGEKVFLECVQDMDHENMFWYRQDPGLGLRLIYFSYDVKMKEKGDIPEGYSVSREKKERFSLILESASTNQTSMYLCASSLRQEAFFGQGTRLTVV.

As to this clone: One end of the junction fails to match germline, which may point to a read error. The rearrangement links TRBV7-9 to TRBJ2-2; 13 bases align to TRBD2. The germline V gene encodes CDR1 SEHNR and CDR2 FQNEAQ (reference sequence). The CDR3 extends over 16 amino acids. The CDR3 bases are TGTGCCAGCAGGTTAGGACTAGCGGGAGCTGCCGGGGAGCTGTTTTTT. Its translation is CASRLGLAGAAGELFF.

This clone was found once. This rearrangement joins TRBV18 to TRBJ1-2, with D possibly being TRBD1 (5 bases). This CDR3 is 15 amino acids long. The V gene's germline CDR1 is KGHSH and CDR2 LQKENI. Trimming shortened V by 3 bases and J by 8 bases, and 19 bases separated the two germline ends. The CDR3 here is CASSPSEGPHEGYTF. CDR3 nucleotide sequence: TGTGCCAGCTCACCCTCGGAGGGGCCCCATGAGGGCTACACCTTC.

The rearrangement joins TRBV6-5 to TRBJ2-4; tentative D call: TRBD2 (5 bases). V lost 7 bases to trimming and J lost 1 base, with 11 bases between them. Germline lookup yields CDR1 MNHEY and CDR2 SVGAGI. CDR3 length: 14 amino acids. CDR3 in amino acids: CASIERGAKNIQYF. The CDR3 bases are TGTGCCAGCATCGAACGCGGGGCCAAAAACATTCAGTACTTC.

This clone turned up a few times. DNA of the CDR3: TGTGCCAGTACCCTGGGGACAGCGAACACTGAAGCTTTCTTT. This translates into CASTLGTANTEAFF. This chain joins TRBV19 and TRBJ1-1; TRBD1 matches at 7 bases. Germline lookup yields CDR1 LNHDA and CDR2 SQIVND (reference sequence). This CDR3 is 14 amino acids long. With V trimmed by 7 bases and J by 1 base, 6 bases remained unmatched.

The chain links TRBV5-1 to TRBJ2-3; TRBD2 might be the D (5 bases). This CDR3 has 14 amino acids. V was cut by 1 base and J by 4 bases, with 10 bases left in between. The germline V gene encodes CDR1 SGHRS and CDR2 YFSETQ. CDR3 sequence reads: CASSLYAGADTQYF. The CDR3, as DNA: TGCGCCAGCAGCTTGTATGCCGGGGCAGATACGCAGTATTTT.

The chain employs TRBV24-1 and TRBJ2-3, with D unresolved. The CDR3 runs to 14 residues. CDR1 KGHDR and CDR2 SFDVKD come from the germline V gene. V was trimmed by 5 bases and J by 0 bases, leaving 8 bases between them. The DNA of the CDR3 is TGTGCCACCAGTGTTCTTTCGAGCACAGATACGCAGTATTTT. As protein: CATSVLSSTDTQYF.

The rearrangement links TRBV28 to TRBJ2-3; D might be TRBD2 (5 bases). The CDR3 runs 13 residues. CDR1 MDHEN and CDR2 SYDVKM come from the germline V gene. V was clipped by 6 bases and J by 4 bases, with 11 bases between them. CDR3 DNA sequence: TGTGCCAGCAGCCGGGGAGCCCCAGATACGCAGTATTTT. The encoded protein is CASSRGAPDTQYF.

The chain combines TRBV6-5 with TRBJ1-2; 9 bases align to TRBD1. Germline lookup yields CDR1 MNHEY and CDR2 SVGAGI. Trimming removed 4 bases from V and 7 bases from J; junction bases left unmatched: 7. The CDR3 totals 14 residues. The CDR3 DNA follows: TGTGCCAGCAGTTCCCCCCCGGACAGGGGTGGCTACACCTTC. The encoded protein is CASSSPPDRGGYTF.

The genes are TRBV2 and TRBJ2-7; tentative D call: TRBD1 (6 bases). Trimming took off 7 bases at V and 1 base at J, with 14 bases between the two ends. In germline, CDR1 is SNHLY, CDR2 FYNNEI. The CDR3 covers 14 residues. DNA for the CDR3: TGTGCCAGCACAGGGGACACACTGTCCTACGAGCAGTACTTC. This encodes CASTGDTLSYEQYF.

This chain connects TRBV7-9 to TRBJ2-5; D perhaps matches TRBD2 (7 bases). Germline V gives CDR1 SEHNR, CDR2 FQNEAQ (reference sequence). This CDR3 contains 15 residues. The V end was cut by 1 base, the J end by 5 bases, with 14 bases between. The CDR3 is CASSLVRGAGETQYF. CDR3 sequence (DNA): TGTGCCAGCAGCTTAGTTCGGGGGGCAGGGGAGACCCAGTACTTC.

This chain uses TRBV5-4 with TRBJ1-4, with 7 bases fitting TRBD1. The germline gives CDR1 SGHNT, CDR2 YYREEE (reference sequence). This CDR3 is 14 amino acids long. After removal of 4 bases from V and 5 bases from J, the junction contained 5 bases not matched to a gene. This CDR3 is CASSPGQLNEKLFF. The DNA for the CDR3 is TGTGCCAGCAGCCCGGGACAGCTAAATGAAAAACTGTTTTTT.

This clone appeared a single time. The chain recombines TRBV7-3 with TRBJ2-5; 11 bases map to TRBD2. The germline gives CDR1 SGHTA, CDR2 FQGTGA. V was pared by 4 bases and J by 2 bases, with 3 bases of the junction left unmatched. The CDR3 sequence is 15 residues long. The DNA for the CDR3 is TGTGCCAGCAGCTCGGCTAGCGGGGGGCAAGAGACCCAGTACTTC. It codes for CASSSASGGQETQYF.

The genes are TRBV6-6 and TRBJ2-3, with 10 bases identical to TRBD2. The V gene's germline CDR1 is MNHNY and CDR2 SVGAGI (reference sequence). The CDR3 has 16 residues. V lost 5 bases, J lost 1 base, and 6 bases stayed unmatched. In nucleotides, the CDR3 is TGTGCCAGCAGTAGCGGGGGGGCCTTTGGCACAGATACGCAGTATTTT. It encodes CASSSGGAFGTDTQYF.

The CDR3 DNA reads TGTGCCAGCAGTCTCGGGACAGGGGTATTCTATGGCTACACCTTC. Translating gives CASSLGTGVFYGYTF. The V and J genes are TRBV5-6 and TRBJ1-2; 10 nucleotides line up with TRBD1. The CDR3 has 15 amino acids. Germline V CDR1 and CDR2: SGHDT, YYEEEE. Germline trimming cut 5 bases from V and 4 bases from J; bases unmatched to any gene: 8.

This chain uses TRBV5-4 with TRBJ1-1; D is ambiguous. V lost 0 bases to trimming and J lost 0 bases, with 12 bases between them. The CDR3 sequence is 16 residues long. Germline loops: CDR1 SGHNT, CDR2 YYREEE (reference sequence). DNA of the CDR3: TGTGCCAGCAGCTTGGGTAGAGAAACCATGAACACTGAAGCTTTCTTT. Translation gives CASSLGRETMNTEAFF.

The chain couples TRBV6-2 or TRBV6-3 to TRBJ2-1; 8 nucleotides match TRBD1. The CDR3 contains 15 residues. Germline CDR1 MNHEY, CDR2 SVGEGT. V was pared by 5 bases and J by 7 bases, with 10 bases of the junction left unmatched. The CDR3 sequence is CASSPYTQGANEQFF. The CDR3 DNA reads TGTGCCAGCAGTCCATATACCCAGGGGGCGAATGAGCAGTTCTTC.

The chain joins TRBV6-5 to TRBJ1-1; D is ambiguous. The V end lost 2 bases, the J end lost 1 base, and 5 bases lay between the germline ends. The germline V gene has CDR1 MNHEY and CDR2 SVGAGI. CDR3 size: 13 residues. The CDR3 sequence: CASSYPGNTEAFF. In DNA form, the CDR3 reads TGTGCCAGCAGTTACCCGGGGAACACTGAAGCTTTCTTT.

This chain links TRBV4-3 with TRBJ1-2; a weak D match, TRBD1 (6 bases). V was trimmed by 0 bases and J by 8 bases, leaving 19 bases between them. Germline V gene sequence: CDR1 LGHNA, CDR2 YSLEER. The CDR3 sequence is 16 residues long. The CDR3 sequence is CASSQDGYRASRGYTF. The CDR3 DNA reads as TGCGCCAGCAGCCAAGATGGGTACAGGGCTTCGAGGGGCTACACCTTC.